The 5 T cell receptor beta chains below were found in one sample sequenced in a study of shared clonotypes between healthy human individuals. Here immunoSEQ multiplex PCR was the method, and the copy in TCRdb shows in-frame clones only, minus some. Found here are hundreds of thousands of clones, more than 95% of them singletons; the top ten hold approximately 0.3%. Naive CD8 isolation took CD45RO-negative cells positively selected for CCR7 and excluded terminally differentiated effector memory CD45RA+ cells. Sample: naive CD8+ T cells sorted from blood. All receptors come from a man aged 30-40 years in good health.

This clone has just one count. V is TRBV4-3 and J is TRBJ1-4; D is unresolved. Between the trimmed V and J ends, which lost 1 base and 0 bases, there was a span of 9 bases. Germline CDR1 reads LGHNA; CDR2 reads YSLEER. This CDR3 region has 16 residues. CDR3 loop: CASSQGMGATNEKLFF. The CDR3 DNA follows: TGCGCCAGCAGCCAAGGGATGGGTGCAACTAATGAAAAACTGTTTTTT.

The gene calls are TRBV5-6 and TRBJ2-1; perhaps TRBD2 as D (6 bases). Germline V gene sequence: CDR1 SGHDT, CDR2 YYEEEE. V was trimmed by 1 base and J by 1 base, leaving 15 bases between them. The CDR3 loop spans 17 amino acids. The CDR3 loop reads CASSLSSGFGSYNEQFF. The CDR3 nucleotides read TGTGCCAGCAGCTTGTCCAGCGGGTTTGGGTCCTACAATGAGCAGTTCTTC.

On this clone: One junction end disagrees with the germline gene, perhaps due to a read error. V gene TRBV7-7 combines with J gene TRBJ1-1, with 7 bases lining up with TRBD1. CDR3 length equals 17 residues. Germline V CDR1 and CDR2: SSHAT, FNYEAQ (reference sequence). The CDR3 spells CASSRLMIGGESTEAFF. CDR3 coding DNA: TGTGCTAGCAGCCGATTGATGATAGGGGGCGAGAGCACTGAAGCTTTCTTT.

The chain uses TRBV2 and TRBJ2-2, with D possibly being TRBD2 (6 bases). CDR3 length equals 15 residues. Trimming pared 6 bases from V and 8 bases from J, leaving 19 bases between. Looked up from germline, CDR1 is SNHLY and CDR2 is FYNNEI. DNA of the CDR3: TGTGCCAGCAGGGGAGGAGAGCTTCAGGGAGGGGAGCTGTTTTTT. Amino acids: CASRGGELQGGELFF. Filled out from reference TRBV2 and TRBJ2-2, the complete variable domain reads EPEVTQTPSHQVTQMGQEVILRCVPISNHLYFYWYRQILGQKVEFLVSFYNNEISEKSEIFDDQFSVERPDGSNFTLKIRSTKLEDSAMYFCASRGGELQGGELFFGEGSRLTVL.

This chain links TRBV10-3 with TRBJ2-2, with D perhaps being TRBD1 or TRBD2 (5 bases each). The CDR3 contains 11 residues. Trimming took 11 bases from V and 6 from J, leaving 10 bases between them. Germline CDR1 reads ENHRY; CDR2 reads SYGVKD. CDR3 sequence: CASWGSGELFF. The CDR3 nucleotides are TGTGCCTCATGGGGGTCCGGGGAGCTGTTTTTT.